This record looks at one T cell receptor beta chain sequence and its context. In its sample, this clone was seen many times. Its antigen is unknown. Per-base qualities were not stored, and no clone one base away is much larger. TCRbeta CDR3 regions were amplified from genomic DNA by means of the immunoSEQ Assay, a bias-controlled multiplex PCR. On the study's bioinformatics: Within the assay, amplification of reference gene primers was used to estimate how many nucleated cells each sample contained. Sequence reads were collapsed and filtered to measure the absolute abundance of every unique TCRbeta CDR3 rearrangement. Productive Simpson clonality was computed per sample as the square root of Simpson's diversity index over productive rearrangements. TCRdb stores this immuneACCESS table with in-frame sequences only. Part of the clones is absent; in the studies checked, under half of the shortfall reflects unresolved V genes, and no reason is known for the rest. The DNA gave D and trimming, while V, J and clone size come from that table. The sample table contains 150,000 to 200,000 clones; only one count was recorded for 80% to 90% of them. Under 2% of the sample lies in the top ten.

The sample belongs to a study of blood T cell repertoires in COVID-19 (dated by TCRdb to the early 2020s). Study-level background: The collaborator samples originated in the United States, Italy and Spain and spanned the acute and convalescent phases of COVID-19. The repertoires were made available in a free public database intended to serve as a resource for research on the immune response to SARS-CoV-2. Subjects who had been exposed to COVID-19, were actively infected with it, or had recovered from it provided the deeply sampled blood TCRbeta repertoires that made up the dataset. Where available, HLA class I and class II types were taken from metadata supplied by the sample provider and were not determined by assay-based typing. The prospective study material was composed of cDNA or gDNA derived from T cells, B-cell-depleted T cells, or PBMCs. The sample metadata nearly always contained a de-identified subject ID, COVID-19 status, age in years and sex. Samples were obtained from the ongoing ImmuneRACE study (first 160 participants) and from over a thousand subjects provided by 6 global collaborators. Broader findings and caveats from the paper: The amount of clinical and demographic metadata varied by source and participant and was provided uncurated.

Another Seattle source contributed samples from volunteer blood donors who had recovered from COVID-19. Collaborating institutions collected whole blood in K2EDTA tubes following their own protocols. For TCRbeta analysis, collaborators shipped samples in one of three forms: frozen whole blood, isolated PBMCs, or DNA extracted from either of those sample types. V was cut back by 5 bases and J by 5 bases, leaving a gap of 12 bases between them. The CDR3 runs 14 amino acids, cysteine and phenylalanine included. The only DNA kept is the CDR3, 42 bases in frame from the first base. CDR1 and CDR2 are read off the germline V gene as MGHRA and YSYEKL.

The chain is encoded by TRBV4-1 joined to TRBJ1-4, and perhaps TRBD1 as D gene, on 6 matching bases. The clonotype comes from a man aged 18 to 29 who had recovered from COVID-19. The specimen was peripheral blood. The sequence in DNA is TGCGCCAGCAGCAGACCGGACAGAAATGAAAAACTGTTTTTT. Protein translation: CASSRPDRNEKLFF.